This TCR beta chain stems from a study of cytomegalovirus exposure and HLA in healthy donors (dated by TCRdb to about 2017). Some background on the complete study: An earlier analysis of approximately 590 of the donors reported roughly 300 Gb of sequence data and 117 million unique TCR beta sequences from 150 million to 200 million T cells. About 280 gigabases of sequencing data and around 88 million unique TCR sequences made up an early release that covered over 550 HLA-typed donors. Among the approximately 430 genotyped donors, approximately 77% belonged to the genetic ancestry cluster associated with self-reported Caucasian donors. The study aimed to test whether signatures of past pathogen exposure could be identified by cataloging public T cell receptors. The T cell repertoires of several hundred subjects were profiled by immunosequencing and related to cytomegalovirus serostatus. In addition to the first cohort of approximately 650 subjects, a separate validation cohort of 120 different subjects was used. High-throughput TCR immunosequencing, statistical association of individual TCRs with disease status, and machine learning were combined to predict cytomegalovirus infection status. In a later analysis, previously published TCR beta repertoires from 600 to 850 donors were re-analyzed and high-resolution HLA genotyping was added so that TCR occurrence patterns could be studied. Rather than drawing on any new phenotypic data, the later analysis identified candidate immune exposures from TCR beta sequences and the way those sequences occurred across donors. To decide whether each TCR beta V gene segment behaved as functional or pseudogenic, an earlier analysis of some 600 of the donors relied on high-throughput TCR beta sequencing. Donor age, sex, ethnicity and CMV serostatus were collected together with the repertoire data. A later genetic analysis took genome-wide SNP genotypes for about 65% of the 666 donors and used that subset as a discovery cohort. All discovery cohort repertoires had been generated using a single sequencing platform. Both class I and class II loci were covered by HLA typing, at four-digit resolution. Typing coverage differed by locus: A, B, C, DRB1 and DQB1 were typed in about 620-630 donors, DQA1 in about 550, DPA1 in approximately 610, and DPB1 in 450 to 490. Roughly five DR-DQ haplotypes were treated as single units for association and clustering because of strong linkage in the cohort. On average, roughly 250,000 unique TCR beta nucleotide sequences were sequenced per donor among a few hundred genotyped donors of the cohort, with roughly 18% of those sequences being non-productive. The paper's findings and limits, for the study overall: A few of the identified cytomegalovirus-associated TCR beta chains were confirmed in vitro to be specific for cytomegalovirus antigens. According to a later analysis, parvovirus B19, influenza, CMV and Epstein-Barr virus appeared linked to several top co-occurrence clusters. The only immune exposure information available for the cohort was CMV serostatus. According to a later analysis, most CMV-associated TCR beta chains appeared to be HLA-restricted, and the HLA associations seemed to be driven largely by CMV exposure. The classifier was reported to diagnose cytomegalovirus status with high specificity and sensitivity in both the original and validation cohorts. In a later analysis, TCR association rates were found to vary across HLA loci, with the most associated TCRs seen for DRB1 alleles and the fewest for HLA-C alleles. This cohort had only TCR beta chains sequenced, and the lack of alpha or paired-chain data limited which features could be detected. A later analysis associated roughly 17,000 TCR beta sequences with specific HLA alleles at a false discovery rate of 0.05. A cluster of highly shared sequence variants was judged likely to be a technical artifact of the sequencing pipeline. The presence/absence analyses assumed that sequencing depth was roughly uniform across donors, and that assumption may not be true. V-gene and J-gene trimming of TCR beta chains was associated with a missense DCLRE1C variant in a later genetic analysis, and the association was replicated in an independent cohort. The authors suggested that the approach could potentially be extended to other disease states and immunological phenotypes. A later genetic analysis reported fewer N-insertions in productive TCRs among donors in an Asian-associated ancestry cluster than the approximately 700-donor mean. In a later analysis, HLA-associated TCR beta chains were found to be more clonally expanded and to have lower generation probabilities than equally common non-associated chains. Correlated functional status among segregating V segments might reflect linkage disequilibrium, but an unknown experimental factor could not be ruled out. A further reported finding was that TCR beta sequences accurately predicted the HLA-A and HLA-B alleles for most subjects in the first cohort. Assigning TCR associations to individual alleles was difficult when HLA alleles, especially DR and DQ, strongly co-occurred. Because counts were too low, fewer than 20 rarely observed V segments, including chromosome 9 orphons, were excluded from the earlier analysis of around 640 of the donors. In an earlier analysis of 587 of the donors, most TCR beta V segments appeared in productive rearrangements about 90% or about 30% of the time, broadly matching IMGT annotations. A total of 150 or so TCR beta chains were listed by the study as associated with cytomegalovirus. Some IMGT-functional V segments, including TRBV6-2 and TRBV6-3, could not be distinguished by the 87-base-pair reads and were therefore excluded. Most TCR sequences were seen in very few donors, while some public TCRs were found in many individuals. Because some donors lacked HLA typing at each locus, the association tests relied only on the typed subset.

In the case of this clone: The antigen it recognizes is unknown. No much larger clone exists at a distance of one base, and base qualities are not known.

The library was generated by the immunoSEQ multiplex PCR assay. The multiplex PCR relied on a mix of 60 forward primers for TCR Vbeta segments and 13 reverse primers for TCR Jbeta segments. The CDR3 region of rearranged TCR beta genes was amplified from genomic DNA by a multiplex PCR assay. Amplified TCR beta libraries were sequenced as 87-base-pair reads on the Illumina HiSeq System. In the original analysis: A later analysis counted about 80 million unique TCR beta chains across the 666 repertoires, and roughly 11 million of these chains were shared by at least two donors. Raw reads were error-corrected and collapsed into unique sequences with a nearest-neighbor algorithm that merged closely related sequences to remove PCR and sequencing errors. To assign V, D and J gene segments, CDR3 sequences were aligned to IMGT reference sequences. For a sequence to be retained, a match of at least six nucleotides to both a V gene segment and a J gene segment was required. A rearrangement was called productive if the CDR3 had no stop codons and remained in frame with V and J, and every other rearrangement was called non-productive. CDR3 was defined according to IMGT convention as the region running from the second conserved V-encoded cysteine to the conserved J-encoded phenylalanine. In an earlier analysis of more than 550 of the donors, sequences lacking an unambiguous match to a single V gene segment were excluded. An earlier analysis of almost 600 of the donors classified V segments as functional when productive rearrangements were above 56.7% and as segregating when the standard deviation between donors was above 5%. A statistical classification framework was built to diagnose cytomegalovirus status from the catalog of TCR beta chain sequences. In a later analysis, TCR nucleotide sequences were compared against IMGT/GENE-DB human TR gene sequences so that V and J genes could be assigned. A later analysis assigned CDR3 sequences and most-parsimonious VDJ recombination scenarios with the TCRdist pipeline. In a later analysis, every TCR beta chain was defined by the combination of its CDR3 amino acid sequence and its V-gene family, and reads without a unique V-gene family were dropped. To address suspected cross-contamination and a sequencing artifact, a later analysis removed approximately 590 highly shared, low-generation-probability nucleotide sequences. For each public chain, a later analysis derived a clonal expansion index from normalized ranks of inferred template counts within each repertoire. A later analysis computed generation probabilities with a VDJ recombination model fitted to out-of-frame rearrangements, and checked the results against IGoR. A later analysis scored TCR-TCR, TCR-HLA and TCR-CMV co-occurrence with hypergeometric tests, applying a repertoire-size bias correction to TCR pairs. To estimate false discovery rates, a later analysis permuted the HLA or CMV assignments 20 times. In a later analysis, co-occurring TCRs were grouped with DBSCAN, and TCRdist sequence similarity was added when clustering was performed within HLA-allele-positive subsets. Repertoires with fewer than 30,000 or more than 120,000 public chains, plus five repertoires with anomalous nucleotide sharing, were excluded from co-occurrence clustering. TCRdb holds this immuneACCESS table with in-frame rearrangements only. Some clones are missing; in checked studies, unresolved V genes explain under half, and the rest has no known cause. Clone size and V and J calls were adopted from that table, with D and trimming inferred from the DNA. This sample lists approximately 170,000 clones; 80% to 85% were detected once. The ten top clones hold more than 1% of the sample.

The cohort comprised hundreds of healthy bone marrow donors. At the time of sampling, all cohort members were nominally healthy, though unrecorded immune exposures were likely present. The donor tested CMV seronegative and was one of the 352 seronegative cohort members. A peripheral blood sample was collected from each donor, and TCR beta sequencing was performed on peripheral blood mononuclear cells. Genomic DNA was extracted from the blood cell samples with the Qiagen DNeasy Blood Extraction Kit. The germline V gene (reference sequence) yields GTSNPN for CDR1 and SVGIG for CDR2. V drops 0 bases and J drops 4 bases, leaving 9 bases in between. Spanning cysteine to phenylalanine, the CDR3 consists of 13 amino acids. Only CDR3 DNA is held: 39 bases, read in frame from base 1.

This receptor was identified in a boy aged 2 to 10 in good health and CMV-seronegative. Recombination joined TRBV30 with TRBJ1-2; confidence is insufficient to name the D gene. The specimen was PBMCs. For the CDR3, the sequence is CAWSVPGLYGYTF. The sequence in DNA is TGTGCCTGGAGTGTACCCGGACTCTATGGCTACACCTTC.